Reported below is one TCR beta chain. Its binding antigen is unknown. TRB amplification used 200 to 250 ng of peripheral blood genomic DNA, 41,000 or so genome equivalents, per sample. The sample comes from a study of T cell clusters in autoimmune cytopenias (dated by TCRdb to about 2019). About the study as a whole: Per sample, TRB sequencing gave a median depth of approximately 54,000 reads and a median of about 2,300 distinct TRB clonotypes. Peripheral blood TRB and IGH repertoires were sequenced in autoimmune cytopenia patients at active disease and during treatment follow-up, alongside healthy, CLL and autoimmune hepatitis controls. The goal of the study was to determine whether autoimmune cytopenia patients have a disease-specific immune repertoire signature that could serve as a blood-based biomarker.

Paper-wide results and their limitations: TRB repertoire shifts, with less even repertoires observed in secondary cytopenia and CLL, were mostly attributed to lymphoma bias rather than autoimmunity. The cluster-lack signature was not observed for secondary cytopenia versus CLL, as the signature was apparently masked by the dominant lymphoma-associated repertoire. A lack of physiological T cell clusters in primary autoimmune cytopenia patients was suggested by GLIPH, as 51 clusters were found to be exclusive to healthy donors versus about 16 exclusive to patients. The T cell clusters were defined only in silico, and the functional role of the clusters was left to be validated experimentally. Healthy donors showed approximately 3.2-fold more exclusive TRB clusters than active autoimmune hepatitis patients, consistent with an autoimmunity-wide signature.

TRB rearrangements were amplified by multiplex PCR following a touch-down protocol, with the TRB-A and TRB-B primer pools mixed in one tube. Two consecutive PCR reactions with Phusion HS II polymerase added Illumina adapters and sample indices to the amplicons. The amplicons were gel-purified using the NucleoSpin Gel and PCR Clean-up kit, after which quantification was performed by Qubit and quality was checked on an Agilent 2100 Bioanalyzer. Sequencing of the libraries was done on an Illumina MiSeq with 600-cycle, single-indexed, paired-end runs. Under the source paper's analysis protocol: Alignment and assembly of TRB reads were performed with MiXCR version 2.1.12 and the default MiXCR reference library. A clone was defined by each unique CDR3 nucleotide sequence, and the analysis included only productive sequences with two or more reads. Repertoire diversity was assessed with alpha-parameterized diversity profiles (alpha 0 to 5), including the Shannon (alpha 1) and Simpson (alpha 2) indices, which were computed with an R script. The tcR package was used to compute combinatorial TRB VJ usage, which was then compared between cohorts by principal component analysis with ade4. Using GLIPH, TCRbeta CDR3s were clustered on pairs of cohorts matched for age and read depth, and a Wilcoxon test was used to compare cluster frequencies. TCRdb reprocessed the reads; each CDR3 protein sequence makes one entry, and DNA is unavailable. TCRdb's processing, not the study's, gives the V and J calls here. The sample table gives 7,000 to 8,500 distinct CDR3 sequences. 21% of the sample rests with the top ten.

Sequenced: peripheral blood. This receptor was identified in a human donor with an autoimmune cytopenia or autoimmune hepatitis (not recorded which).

The CDR3 has the sequence CASSVQGNSPLHF. The V and J genes are TRBV9 and TRBJ1-6; TCRdb's D call, TRBD1, is unchecked because there is no DNA. Taken from cysteine to phenylalanine, the CDR3 has 13 residues. No DNA sequence was recorded. From the germline V gene, CDR1 is SGDLS and CDR2 is YYNGEE.